This is a list of T cell receptor beta chains from one sample in a study of T cell responses to AZD1222 COVID-19 vaccine. Produced via immunoSEQ multiplex PCR; TCRdb's table is partial and in-frame only. The data show approximately 90,000 clones, about nine tenths seen once. Sequencing was performed on peripheral blood, taken on day 0 of AZD1222 vaccination. Receptors were obtained from an adult in good health. The CDR3 runs from the conserved cysteine through the conserved F or W. The D gene is left open where the match is weak. Clone size is shown for a subset of rows, as once, few, many or a class of expanded clone.

>NA|TRBJ1-2|TRBD1|TRBV7-8
CASSWTGGGGGLRGYTF
TGTGCCAGCAGCTGGACCGGCGGAGGGGGCGGGCTTCGGGGCTACACCTTC
>NA|TRBJ2-2|TRBD1|TRBV12-3/TRBV12-4
CASRQGTGELFF
TGTGCCAGCAGACAGGGGACCGGGGAGCTGTTTTTT
>NA|TRBJ2-1|TRBD2|TRBV11-3
CASSTGTSGRAGEQFF
TGTGCCAGCAGCACCGGGACTAGCGGGAGGGCGGGGGAGCAGTTCTTC
>NA|TRBJ2-1|NA|TRBV10-3
CAISEAGSSYNEQFF
TGTGCCATCAGTGAGGCCGGGAGCTCCTACAATGAGCAGTTCTTC
>NA|TRBJ2-6|NA|TRBV6-5
CASSYSVPSGANVLTF
TGTGCCAGCAGTTACTCAGTCCCCTCTGGGGCCAACGTCCTGACTTTC
>NA|TRBJ2-3|TRBD2|TRBV5-6
CASTRTSDTDTQYF
TGTGCCAGCACCCGGACTAGCGACACAGATACGCAGTATTTT
>NA|TRBJ1-5|NA|TRBV19
CASSKAGSSNQPQHF
TGTGCCAGTAGTAAAGCAGGGAGCAGCAATCAGCCCCAGCATTTT
>many|TRBJ2-7|NA|TRBV7-2
CASSLAPDRSYEQYF
TGTGCCAGCAGCTTAGCCCCGGACCGCTCCTACGAGCAGTACTTC
>NA|TRBJ1-3|NA|TRBV3-1/TRBV3-2
CASSGLGSGNTIYF
TGTGCCAGCAGCGGTTTGGGGTCTGGAAACACCATATATTTT
>NA|TRBJ1-5|NA|TRBV6-5
CASRLRDSNQPQHF
TGTGCCAGCAGACTCCGGGACAGCAATCAGCCCCAGCATTTT
>NA|TRBJ1-2|NA|TRBV6-5
CASSYSSGGSGYGYTF
TGTGCCAGCAGTTACTCTTCTGGGGGTTCTGGCTATGGCTACACCTTC
>NA|TRBJ1-1|TRBD1|TRBV7-8
CASSPWGTGMNTEAFF
TGTGCCAGCAGCCCCTGGGGGACAGGTATGAACACTGAAGCTTTCTTT
>NA|TRBJ1-1|NA|TRBV20-1
CSASNGEGTEAFF
TGCAGTGCTAGTAACGGCGAGGGCACTGAAGCTTTCTTT
>once|TRBJ2-3|TRBD1|TRBV6-5
CASSSSGTGGTDTQYF
TGTGCCAGCAGTTCCTCCGGGACAGGAGGCACAGATACGCAGTATTTT
>NA|TRBJ2-5|TRBD1|TRBV4-1
CASSQTGGETQYF
TGCGCCAGCAGCCAAACAGGGGGAGAGACCCAGTACTTC
>NA|TRBJ1-6|TRBD1|TRBV7-6
CASSSGQYNSPLHF
TGTGCCAGCAGCTCGGGACAGTATAATTCACCCCTCCACTTT
>NA|TRBJ1-1|TRBD1|TRBV11-2
CASRKQGAGTEAFF
TGTGCCAGCAGGAAACAGGGGGCTGGGACTGAAGCTTTCTTT
>NA|TRBJ1-1|NA|TRBV14
CASSQGGAEAFF
TGTGCCAGCAGCCAAGGAGGAGCTGAAGCTTTCTTT
>NA|TRBJ2-3|TRBD2|TRBV4-3
CASSPGLAGADTQYF
TGCGCCAGCAGCCCCGGACTAGCGGGGGCAGATACGCAGTATTTT
>NA|TRBJ2-3|NA|TRBV19
CASSPVGTDTQYF
TGTGCCAGTAGTCCGGTGGGGACAGATACGCAGTATTTT
>NA|TRBJ2-1|NA|TRBV6-5
CASSRGLYNEQFF
TGTGCCAGCTCCCGGGGTCTCTACAATGAGCAGTTCTTC
>NA|TRBJ1-3|NA|TRBV5-1
CASSLAGTSGNTIYF
TGCGCCAGCAGCTTGGCTGGGACCTCTGGAAACACCATATATTTT
>NA|TRBJ2-1|NA|TRBV5-1
CASSLGSSYNEQFF
TGCGCCAGCAGCTTAGGTAGCTCCTACAATGAGCAGTTCTTC
>NA|TRBJ2-3|TRBD1|TRBV19
CASSKDRVGADTQYF
TGTGCCAGTAGCAAGGACAGGGTTGGGGCAGATACGCAGTATTTT
>NA|TRBJ1-1|TRBD1|TRBV5-6
CASSLQGRGRNTEAFF
TGTGCCAGCAGCTTACAGGGGCGGGGGAGGAACACTGAAGCTTTCTTT
>NA|TRBJ2-1|TRBD2|TRBV12-3/TRBV12-4
CASSCGGQFF
TGTGCCAGCAGTTGCGGGGGGCAGTTCTTC